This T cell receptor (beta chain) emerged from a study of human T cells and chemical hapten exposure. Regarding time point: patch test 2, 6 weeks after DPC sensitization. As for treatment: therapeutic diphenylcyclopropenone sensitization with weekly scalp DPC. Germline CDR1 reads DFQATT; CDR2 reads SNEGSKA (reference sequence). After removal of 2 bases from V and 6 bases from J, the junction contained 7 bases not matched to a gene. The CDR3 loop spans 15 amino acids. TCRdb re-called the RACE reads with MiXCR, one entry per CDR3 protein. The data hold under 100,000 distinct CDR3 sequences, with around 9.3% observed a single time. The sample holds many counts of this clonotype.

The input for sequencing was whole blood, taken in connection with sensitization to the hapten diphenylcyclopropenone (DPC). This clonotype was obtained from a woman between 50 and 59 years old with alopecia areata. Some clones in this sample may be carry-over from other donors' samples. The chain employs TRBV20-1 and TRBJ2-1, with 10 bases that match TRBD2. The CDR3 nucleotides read TGCAGTGCTAGACTAGCGGGAGTGGGGGCCAATGAGCAGTTCTTC. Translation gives CSARLAGVGANEQFF.